The entry below describes one T cell receptor beta chain. The antigen is not known. Sequenced by immunoSEQ multiplex PCR; TCRdb stores in-frame clones only, minus some. The sample has fewer than 150,000 clones; 89% are singletons. The sample originates from a study of T cell responses to AZD1222 COVID-19 vaccine. Whole-study context: Combined were second doses at about 4 or about 12 weeks.

Study results and limitations: Unmutated variant regions are reportedly targeted by nearly half of spike-specific TCRs. Donors, mostly white British, included more females; clonal diversity was possibly underestimated. Only 5 or 6 AZD1222 recipients were seropositive at baseline.

This CDR3 is 19 amino acids long. The sample was peripheral blood, taken on day 0 of AZD1222 vaccination. The V gene is TRBV21-1, the J gene TRBJ1-5; the DNA was not compared with TRBD1, the D call given in the table. TRBV21-1 is assigned pseudogene status. The TCR was taken from an adult in good health. This CDR3 reads CASSTKKKGTGCVSQPQHF. DNA for the CDR3: TGTGCCAGCAGCACTAAAAAAAAGGGGACAGGGTGTGTGTCTCAGCCCCAGCATTTT.